This T cell receptor (beta chain) stems from a study of post-analysis software for immune sequencing data (dated by TCRdb to about 2015). Looking at the study overall: The recorded disease courses included relapsing-remitting, secondary progressive and progressive-relapsing multiple sclerosis, and some patients had no subtype annotation. A subset of samples was prepared in parallel using single-end sample barcoding, then pooled and co-amplified after Illumina adapter ligation. The patient repertoires were set against under 13 previously published healthy control repertoires from donors whose ages ranged from roughly 6 to 27 years.

Measured from the cysteine to the phenylalanine, the CDR3 is 13 residues long. The kept DNA is CDR3 alone, 39 bases in frame from the first base. Looking up the germline V gene (reference sequence) yields CDR1 GTSNPN and CDR2 SVGIG. The germline V end is reduced by 8 bases and the J end by 6 bases; junction bases left unmatched: 8. To demonstrate the VDJtools post-analysis software, the study profiled TCR beta repertoires from the peripheral blood of 13 young patients with multiple sclerosis. The multiple sclerosis patients were children and adolescents between about 6 and 16 years of age. What the research found in general, with its limitations: Significantly lower normalized Chao1 diversity was found in multiple sclerosis patients than in controls, suggesting substantial peripheral T-cell clonal expansion. Patients showed significantly higher frequencies than controls for a few TRBV segments, among them TRBV5-6, TRBV5-1 and TRBV20-1. Direct clustering with F measure revealed strong co-clustering of samples prepared in the same batch, which led to a batch-effect correction. The multiple sclerosis patient group was slightly younger than the control group.

Library preparation employed PCR. TCRdb shows the sequencer as Illumina HiSeq 2500. Unique molecular identifiers were incorporated into TCR beta cDNA libraries to reduce PCR and sequencing biases. Roughly 500,000 cDNA molecules were obtained for every 1 to 10 million input T cells, so each molecule roughly corresponded to one T cell. The patient libraries were prepared and sequenced using the same protocol as the earlier healthy control dataset. Within a given batch, samples were prepared together, multiplexed and sequenced on the same HiSeq lane. In the source study's methods: MIGEC was used to process the raw barcoded reads, and molecular identifier groups with only a single read were discarded before consensus assembly and CDR3 extraction. Clonotype tables were post-analysed with VDJtools, and diversity was normalized by down-sampling all datasets to the smallest sample size. In repertoire overlap clustering, CDR3 amino acid sequences, but not nucleotide sequences, were matched to correct batch-related cross-sample contamination. TCRdb trimmed the raw reads at Q25, called clones with MiXCR and kept productive beta chains. Records with the same CDR3 protein are collapsed into one entry carrying the most frequent genes and DNA. TCRdb assigned the V and J calls; the authors' analysis was not used. Counted in this sample were 650,000 to 900,000 distinct CDR3 sequences; 40% to 55% of them appeared once. Clones ranked in the top ten supply 4.9% of the sample.

This clonotype was found a few times. It has no known antigen specificity. No base-level quality is on record; no much larger clone is a single base apart. The sequence is built from TRBV30 and TRBJ2-1; the junction holds 9 bases that match TRBD1. The material sequenced was blood. This sequence was found in a girl between 10 and 17 years old with multiple sclerosis. The sequence in DNA is TGTGCCGCCGGGGACAGGGTTATCAATGAGCAGTTCTTC. Its protein reads: CAAGDRVINEQFF.